This T cell receptor (beta chain) was sequenced for a study of CD8+ T cells in alopecia areata. Treatment: oral pan-JAK inhibitor, 5-10 mg twice daily. The CDR3 runs 10 residues. From germline, CDR1 is GTSNPN and CDR2 SVGIG (reference sequence). Trimming took off 2 bases at V and 2 bases at J, with 0 bases between the two ends. This clone was recorded a few times. Extracted RNA was reverse transcribed into cDNA, the sequencing template. Repertoires were generated with immunoSEQ multiplex PCR, while TCRdb's copy carries only in-frame clones and drops some. Seen here are about 210,000 clones, roughly 56% observed once, and the top ten hold 1.6%.

The receptor comes from a human donor with alopecia areata. This sample comprised CD4+ T cells sorted from blood, obtained at week 4, from a patient treated with tofacitinib. The chain carries TRBV30 and TRBJ1-1; unclear D gene. As DNA, the CDR3 is TGTGCCTGGAGTAACACTGAAGCTTTCTTT. It encodes CAWSNTEAFF.